These T cell receptor beta chains were read from a single sample in a study of blood T cell repertoires in COVID-19. Assay: immunoSEQ multiplex PCR; the TCRdb copy retains only in-frame clones and omits some. The data show under 250,000 clones, about 80% seen once. The sequenced sample consisted of PBMCs or T cells enriched from blood (not recorded which). The origin of the receptors is a woman between 45 and 65 years old who had been exposed to COVID-19. CDR3s include the opening cysteine and the closing phenylalanine or tryptophan. The D gene is left open where the match is weak. Expanded clones get a size class; other rows say once, few or many, or leave the size out.

clone_size	j_call	cdr3_length	d_call	v_call	cdr3_aa
-	TRBJ2-2	11	-	TRBV29-1	CSVEDLGELFF
-	TRBJ2-3	16	TRBD1	TRBV7-9	CASRRSGTGGPDTQYF
-	TRBJ2-2	18	TRBD2	TRBV5-1	CASTFPRGGAANTGELFF
-	TRBJ1-1	15	-	TRBV5-6	CASSLGTGMNTEAFF
-	TRBJ1-2	12	-	TRBV12-3/TRBV12-4	CASSLRGAGYTF
-	TRBJ1-3	18	-	TRBV6-1	CASSEGGGGFIPGNTIYF
-	TRBJ2-3	17	TRBD1	TRBV11-2	CASSSAGTGVRTDTQYF
once	TRBJ1-4	18	TRBD1	TRBV4-3	CASSQDRTGGAPAEKLFF
once	TRBJ1-2	17	-	TRBV29-1	CSDLSGFSSLTNYGYTF
-	TRBJ1-2	12	-	TRBV12-3/TRBV12-4	CASSSDYYGHTF
-	TRBJ2-3	15	TRBD1	TRBV19	CASSDRGRRTDTQYF
-	TRBJ2-1	14	TRBD2	TRBV7-2	CASSPGLAFNEQFF
-	TRBJ1-2	12	-	TRBV28	CASIGTPYGYTF
-	TRBJ2-1	15	TRBD1	TRBV2	CASTPEGASYNEQFF
-	TRBJ2-1	11	-	TRBV13	CASSSTGLLFF
-	TRBJ1-1	17	-	TRBV5-1	CASSLAPTGGFNTEAFF
-	TRBJ1-2	19	-	TRBV5-4	CASSLERSWKVTFMAGYTF